The sequence of this T cell receptor (beta chain) was determined in a study of shared clonotypes between healthy human individuals (TCRdb year 2020). Describing the broader study: The cohort comprised a couple of women and a few men aged 18 to 49 years. To estimate repertoire size and how much clonotype sharing occurs between individuals, the study deeply sequenced the blood TCR repertoires of several healthy adults. To increase sequencing depth and limit assay-specific biases, TCR repertoire library preparation and sequencing were carried out by different laboratories using diverse techniques. Between about 0.94 and 8.9 billion PBMCs per donor were obtained by leukapheresis.

Notes on this clone: Its antigen remains unidentified. No base qualities exist here, and no much larger clone lies one base off it.

Healthy HIV-negative adults with no recently reported acute infections or vaccinations were included as donors. Every donor was a Caucasian adult living in Nashville, Tennessee, USA. For unsorted samples, tens of millions of PBMCs were counted, and genomic DNA was extracted using the QIAamp DNA Blood Mini kit. After blood collection by leukapheresis, PBMCs were isolated using Ficoll-Histopaque density gradient centrifugation and then cryopreserved in the vapor phase of liquid nitrogen. Using the deep immunoSEQ assay, TCR CDR3 regions were amplified from genomic DNA by multiplex PCR. For each cell subset, the extracted genomic DNA was distributed evenly across all wells of several immunoSEQ 96-well plates, and each plate served as one replicate. Each replicate PCR for unsorted PBMC received about 310 ng genomic DNA, equal to 25,000 to 30,000 T cell genomes. Unsorted PBMC genomic DNA was sequenced across ten immunoSEQ deep assay plates. The purified libraries were quantified using a Qubit 3.0 fluorometer, sized with a Bioanalyzer 2100, and then quantified again using the KAPA Library Quantification kit. A separate single-read 150-cycle Illumina NextSeq 550 flow cell was used to sequence each immunoSEQ 96-well plate. From the authors' description of their analysis: Because the immunoSEQ output included only junctional sequences and no quality scores, the filtering could not be the same as the filtering used for full-length reads. To assign V/J genes and CDR3, sequences were annotated using PyIR, a Python wrapper for IgBLAST v1.9, with IMGT germline references. Any read was removed if the V/J assignment was weak (E-value above 1e-6), the CDR3 was missing, or the read contained stop codons, out-of-frame junctions, or ambiguous translated residues. V3J clonotypes were defined as sequences sharing the same inferred V gene, J gene, and CDR3 amino acid sequence. To compute the percentage overlap between repertoires, the number of shared unique clonotypes was divided by the size of the smaller repertoire. RTK rarefaction, the Chao1 estimator, and Recon v2.1 estimates of unobserved clonotypes were used to assess repertoire richness. TCRdb limited this immuneACCESS table to in-frame rearrangements with V and J called. A share of clones is missing; checked studies link under half to unresolved V genes, and the rest is unexplained. V and J calls and clone size come straight from that table; D and trimming were deduced from the DNA. The sample data list 400,000 to 500,000 clones, and 75% to 85% of these were observed just once. About an eighth of the sample comes from the top ten.

V drops 0 bases and J drops 7 bases, leaving 12 bases in between. Via the germline V gene (reference sequence), CDR1 is GTSNPN and CDR2 SVGIG. The CDR3 runs 14 residues from the cysteine to the phenylalanine. Kept here is only the CDR3 DNA, which spans 42 bases and is read in frame from base 1. Study-level results and caveats: Sampling was limited to blood, and TCR repertoires in tissue likely differ from TCR repertoires in blood. Because the study included a small number of donors, the genetic and exposure-history diversity represented was limited. Pairwise subsampling led to the expectation that sequencing depth would affect the degree of clonotype sharing among donors.

Recombination connected TRBV30 to TRBJ1-4, with TRBD1 as a weak D call on 6 bases. This receptor was obtained from a woman aged 40 to 50 in good health. Some clones in this sample may be carry-over from other donors' samples. The material sequenced was PBMCs. The nucleotide sequence reads TGTGCCTGGAGTGTACGTACAGGGTCTGAAAAACTGTTTTTT. Its protein is CAWSVRTGSEKLFF.